The TCR beta chain under discussion was sequenced for a study of shared clonotypes between healthy human individuals. Overall study: Three plates each covered CD4 naive and memory; CD8 naive two, CD8 memory one.

Sequenced by immunoSEQ multiplex PCR; TCRdb stores in-frame clones only, minus some. The table lists about 2 million clones, approximately 95% of them singletons. The CDR3 totals 16 residues. The study, taken as a whole, reports: Shared across a handful of donors were around 5% of the naive CD4 clonotypes. Sorted-subset samples were not fully sequenced, rarefaction indicated. Sequencing depth was predicted to influence how clonotypes are shared among donors.

The table lists this clone with a count of one. Antigen: not known. This receptor was identified in a young man in good health. The V gene is TRBV21-1, the J gene TRBJ2-5; the D segment call TRBD1 is taken from the table without a DNA check. TRBV21-1 is a pseudogene segment. The sequenced sample was naive CD4+ T cells sorted from blood. Subset specified: CD45RA+ positively selected. In nucleotides, the CDR3 is TGTGCCAGCAGCAAGATGCGGACAGGGGAGGGAGAGACCCAGTACTTC. It codes for CASSKMRTGEGETQYF.